This T cell receptor (beta chain) was obtained from a study of blood T cell repertoires in COVID-19. This clone has a handful of counts. This CDR3 region has 15 residues. V lost 5 bases and J lost 5; bases outside the gene matches: 11. Germline V gives CDR1 SGHTA, CDR2 FQGNSA. Using immunoSEQ multiplex PCR, the repertoire was profiled, and TCRdb retains in-frame clones only, with some absent. The sample lists 150,000 or so clones; 75% to 90% were seen once. This sequence joins TRBV7-2 and TRBJ2-5, with 7 nucleotides matching TRBD2. The sequencing sample was made of peripheral blood. This clonotype was obtained from a man younger than 35 with COVID-19, enrolled during active disease. The CDR3 coding sequence is TGTGCCAGCAGCCGTTCAGCGGGATGGGATGAGACCCAGTACTTC. This encodes CASSRSAGWDETQYF.